Presented here are 8 T cell receptor beta chains from one specimen sequenced in a study of CD8+ T cells in alopecia areata. RNA, once extracted, was reverse transcribed into cDNA for use as the sequencing template. Assay used: immunoSEQ multiplex PCR; TCRdb lists only in-frame clones, some missing. The data show around 100,000 clones, with none appearing a single time. Material: lesional skin. All receptors come from a C3H/HeJ mouse with alopecia areata. The mouse strain carries the MHC haplotype H2-k.

This clone was observed a handful of times. Gene names are mouse gene names. The read terminates 4 residues ahead of where the CDR3 ends, so the germline J gene completes it. J is TRBJ2-7 and V is TRBV13-1, with 8 bases aligning to TRBD2. V trimming: 0 bases; J trimming: 0 bases; junction bases outside the gene matches: 5. CDR3 length: 16 residues. Per the germline V gene, CDR1 is NSHNY and CDR2 is SYGAGN. Partial CDR3 DNA: TGTGCCAGCAGTGATGCCCGACTGGGGAGCTCCTAT. It is translated as CASSDARLGSSY. The CDR3 in its entirety is CASSDARLGSSYEQYF.

There are a few counts of this clone. Gene names and germline match the mouse. The read halts 4 residues ahead of the CDR3 end, with the missing end drawn from the germline J gene. This sequence joins TRBV19 and TRBJ2-1; 7 bases match TRBD1. CDR3 size: 15 residues. Trimming at V came to 7 bases and at J to 1 base, leaving 8 bases not matched to a gene. Germline CDR1 is FNHDT and CDR2 is SITEND (reference sequence). The part of the CDR3 DNA that was read is TGTGCCAGCCGGACTCCGGGACAGAACTATGCT. This translates into CASRTPGQNYA. The full CDR3 protein is CASRTPGQNYAEQFF.

As regards this clone: Gene names are mouse gene names. Read coverage stops 4 residues before the CDR3 terminus; the germline J gene supplies the remainder. The V call is TRBV19, the J call TRBJ2-7; 8 positions match TRBD1. The J segment lost 0 bases and the V segment lost 6 bases, leaving 5 bases of the junction unmatched. This CDR3 is 14 amino acids long. Germline V lookup: CDR1 FNHDT, CDR2 SITEND (reference sequence). This CDR3 is CASTPGQDSYEQYF. The part of the CDR3 DNA that was read is TGTGCCAGCACCCCGGGACAGGACTCCTAT. Based on the CDR3 plus reference TRBV19 and TRBJ2-7, the full variable domain is GGIITQTPKFLIGQEGQKLTLKCQQNFNHDTMYWYRQDSGKGLRLIYYSITENDLQKGDLSEGYDASREKKSSFSLTVTSAQKNEMAVFLCASTPGQDSYEQYFGPGTRLTVL.

For this clone: Gene names are mouse gene names. From the germline J gene comes the end of the CDR3, since the read stops 4 residues before it. J is TRBJ2-1 and V is TRBV1; D possibly corresponds to TRBD1 (6 bases). V was shortened by 4 bases and J by 0 bases, with 13 bases between the two germline ends. Germline lookup yields CDR1 NSQYPW and CDR2 LRSPGD (reference sequence). This CDR3 region has 16 residues. Incomplete CDR3 DNA: TGCACCTGCAGTGGGGGACAAAAACTTAACTATGCT. Its translation is CTCSGGQKLNYA. The whole CDR3 is CTCSGGQKLNYAEQFF.

The table lists this clone with a few counts. Gene names are mouse gene names. The missing CDR3 end, 4 residues past where the read stops, is filled in from the germline J gene. The chain recombines TRBV13-3 with TRBJ2-7; 8 bases fit TRBD1. CDR3 length: 12 residues. CDR1 and CDR2 from the germline V gene are NNHDY and SYVADS. CDR3 DNA, as far as it was read: TGTGCCAGCGGAGGACAGGGTGAT. Its protein product is CASGGQGD. Given in full, the CDR3 is CASGGQGDEQYF.

The sample holds many counts of this clone. These gene names are mouse names. The CDR3 goes on 4 residues after the read ends, and that part is filled in from the germline J gene. This sequence joins TRBV1 and TRBJ2-1, with 13 nucleotides matching TRBD2. V was pared by 7 bases and J by 6 bases, with 3 bases of the junction left unmatched. This CDR3 contains 14 residues. CDR1 and CDR2 (germline): NSQYPW, LRSPGD (reference sequence). This chain's CDR3 is CTCTRDWGGAEQFF. Incomplete CDR3 DNA: TGCACCTGCACCAGGGACTGGGGGGGTGCT. The full variable domain, with the rest looked up from reference TRBV1 and TRBJ2-1, is VTLLEQNPRWRLVPRGQAVNLRCILKNSQYPWMSWYQQDLQKQLQWLFTLRSPGDKEVKSLPGADYLATRVTDTELRLQVANMSQGRTLYCTCTRDWGGAEQFFGPGTRLTVL.

As concerns this clone: This may stem from a read error, because a much larger clone lies one nucleotide away. Gene names follow the mouse nomenclature. This CDR3 is also generated by other DNA sequences in the sample. The DNA read from the CDR3 is TGTGCCAGCGGTCCGGGACAAAACTATGCT. This codes for CASGPGQNYA. In full, the CDR3 is CASGPGQNYAEQFF. This chain links TRBV13-2 with TRBJ2-1; D might be TRBD1 (6 bases). The read ends 4 residues shy of where the CDR3 ends; the end is completed using the germline J gene. The V and J ends lost 4 bases and 1 base respectively, with 9 bases between them. CDR1 and CDR2 (germline): NNHNN, SYGAGS (reference sequence). This CDR3 region has 14 residues.

On this clone: Mouse gene names and germline throughout. The read finishes 4 residues shy of the CDR3 end, and the germline J gene is used to complete it. The rearrangement links TRBV1 to TRBJ1-2, with a tentative D call TRBD1 (5 bases). The CDR3 extends over 13 amino acids. Trimming stripped 2 bases from V and 4 bases from J, with 8 bases between. CDR1 and CDR2 (germline): NSQYPW, LRSPGD (reference sequence). The sequenced part of the CDR3 DNA is TGCACCTGCAGTGCATCAGACAGCTCC. The encoded protein is CTCSASDSS. The entire CDR3 protein is CTCSASDSSDYTF. The full variable domain, rest sourced from reference TRBV1 and TRBJ1-2, is VTLLEQNPRWRLVPRGQAVNLRCILKNSQYPWMSWYQQDLQKQLQWLFTLRSPGDKEVKSLPGADYLATRVTDTELRLQVANMSQGRTLYCTCSASDSSDYTFGSGTRLLVI.